This T cell receptor beta chain derives from a study of T cells in Graves' hyperthyroidism and ophthalmopathy. Overall study results and limits: Most thyroid clonotypes expanded above 0.001 appeared in blood too.

Amplified regions were TCR beta CDR3 sequences from RNA transcripts. Primed by the HTBI set, a first-round RT-PCR was run on the TCR CDR3. TCRdb redid the calling of the multiplex PCR reads with MiXCR, one entry per CDR3 protein. The sample has a few hundred thousand distinct CDR3 sequences; 20% to 25% are singletons. Absence of ophthalmopathy progression within 18 months defined stable Graves' hyperthyroidism. Hyperthyroidism had been newly diagnosed in patients aged 18 to 65, and its duration was under 2 months. Exclusion of a patient resulted from uncontrolled infection, other autoimmune disease, pregnancy or lactation. V gave up 6 bases and J gave up 5 bases; unmatched junction bases: 10. Germline V CDR1 and CDR2: MNHEY, SMNVEV (reference sequence). The CDR3 runs to 15 residues. Concerning this clonotype itself: What it binds is not known.

This receptor was identified in a man aged 50 to 60 with Graves' hyperthyroidism. The sample taken for sequencing was blood. The chain combines TRBV27 with TRBJ2-5, with 9 bases identical to TRBD1. The CDR3 coding sequence is TGTGCCAGCAGGGAAGAACAGGGGGCGCATGAGACCCAGTACTTC. The encoded protein is CASREEQGAHETQYF.